Listed below are T cell receptor beta chains from one sample, sequenced in a study of T cell responses to AZD1222 COVID-19 vaccine. Assay used: immunoSEQ multiplex PCR; TCRdb lists only in-frame clones, some missing. The sample holds approximately 150,000 clones; about 91% are singletons and the top ten take about a tenth. Sequenced material: peripheral blood, taken 28 days after the second AZD1222 dose. The receptors shown here come from an adult who received the AZD1222 COVID-19 vaccine. Each CDR3 is given with its conserved first and last residue. D genes are given only for firm matches.

11	TRBV25-1	TRBJ1-1	NA	TGTGCCAGCAGTGAAGGGGGCCCAGCTTTCTTT	CASSEGGPAFF
15	TRBV19	TRBJ1-5	NA	TGTGCCAGTAGTACCGGCGGGCAGTTCAATCAGCCCCAGCATTTT	CASSTGGQFNQPQHF
16	TRBV6-1	TRBJ1-5	NA	TGTGCCAGCAGTGAACTAGCGGGGGTTAGCAATCAGCCCCAGCATTTT	CASSELAGVSNQPQHF
11	TRBV5-8	TRBJ2-5	NA	TGTGCCAGCAGCTCCCCGACAGGCTTAGACTTC	CASSSPTGLDF
11	TRBV12-5	TRBJ1-2	NA	TGTGCTAGTGGTTTGGGACAGCCCAGCACCTTC	CASGLGQPSTF
18	TRBV30	TRBJ1-2	TRBD1	TGTGCCTGGAGGCTGAACAGGGGGAAGACGGGGACGAACTATGGCTACACCTTC	CAWRLNRGKTGTNYGYTF
14	TRBV27	TRBJ1-4	NA	TGTGCCAGCAGTTTTACAGGGCCTAATGAAAAACTGTTTTTT	CASSFTGPNEKLFF
12	TRBV11-2	TRBJ2-1	NA	TGTGCCAGCAGCTCGATGGAGAATGAGCAGTTCTTC	CASSSMENEQFF
15	TRBV15	TRBJ2-7	TRBD2	TGTGCCACCAGCAGAGAATTAGCGGGAGGGTACGAGCAGTACTTC	CATSRELAGGYEQYF
13	TRBV7-2	TRBJ2-3	NA	TGTGCCAGCAGCTGGGCGGGTCGGGATACGCAGTATTTT	CASSWAGRDTQYF